What follows is one T cell receptor beta chain and its context. The data originate from a study of T cell changes during pregnancy in multiple sclerosis. Libraries were prepared by immunoSEQ multiplex PCR; TCRdb keeps only in-frame clonotypes and omits some of them. The table lists 55,000 to 65,000 clones, about 92% of them singletons, with 0.75% to 0.95% in the top ten. Trimming removed 3 bases at V and 7 bases at J, with 14 bases between. The CDR3 sequence is 15 residues long. Germline V gene lookup returns CDR1 SGHKS and CDR2 YYEKEE (reference sequence). The receptor's source is a female donor with multiple sclerosis, enrolled in a pregnancy study. This sequence joins TRBV5-5 and TRBJ1-6; tentatively, D is TRBD1 (5 bases). The specimen was peripheral blood, collected in the first trimester of pregnancy. The CDR3 loop is CASSSGLDLNSPLHF. Written as DNA, the CDR3 is TGTGCCAGCAGCTCGGGACTCGATCTAAATTCACCCCTCCACTTT.